In its sample, the clone carrying this T cell receptor beta chain was seen a few times. The antigen is not known. CDR1 is GTSNPN and CDR2 is SVGIG in the germline V gene (reference sequence). V shed 2 bases, J shed 0 bases, and the junction held 3 bases outside the gene matches. This CDR3 has 15 amino acids. Healthy donors had no documented immune events, such as infections, while sampled. This sample was taken from a study of identifying expanded T cells in peripheral blood. Study observations and caveats: Technical replicates showed 0.9 to 1.5 changed clones; two weeks approximately 15; four weeks 19.

The method was immunoSEQ multiplex PCR; TCRdb's version includes in-frame clones alone and lacks a portion of them. The profile covers 75,000 to 90,000 clones, with 80% to 90% appearing a single time and less than 9.5% taken by the ten largest. The receptor comes from a person between 18 and 70 years old in good health. The sample comprised blood. The genes are TRBV30 and TRBJ1-5, with 8 positions matching TRBD1. Here the CDR3 reads CAWSRTGLSNQPQHF. CDR3 bases: TGTGCCTGGAGTCGGACAGGGCTTAGCAATCAGCCCCAGCATTTT.